This record covers a single T cell receptor beta chain. Its antigen is as yet unknown. This entry belongs to a study of shared clonotypes between healthy human individuals. Points from the study as a whole: Richness estimates generally favored naive over memory subsets.

As defined, naive CD8 cells were CD45RO-negative and positively selected for CCR7, with terminally differentiated effector memory CD45RA+ cells excluded. V was shortened by 2 bases and J by 4 bases, with 11 bases between the two germline ends. The CDR3 has 14 amino acids. Looked up from germline, CDR1 is MNHEY and CDR2 is SVGAGI. Sequenced by immunoSEQ multiplex PCR; TCRdb stores in-frame clones only, minus some. The repertoire holds fewer than 700,000 clones, with 90% to 95% as singletons. Sample: naive CD8+ T cells sorted from blood. The rearrangement joins TRBV6-5 to TRBJ2-5, with D perhaps matching TRBD1 (7 bases). The receptor comes from a woman between 25 and 40 years old in good health. The CDR3 loop is CASSYQGGAETQYF. CDR3 nucleotide sequence: TGTGCCAGCAGTTACCAGGGGGGCGCAGAGACCCAGTACTTC.